The following is a T cell receptor (beta chain) sequence with its context. What it binds is unknown. Each TRB amplification used roughly 230-550 ng of genomic DNA from blood. This sample was included in a study of T and B cells in COVID-19 patients. At the level of the study: 18 of 20 active-infection patients had comorbidities associated with unfavorable COVID-19 outcome. Whole-study findings and limits: Highly clonal in active COVID-19, TRB repertoires exceeded healthy-donor diversity and richness at recovery. No sequencing was yet done of CD4+, regulatory or CD8+ subsets, or of SARS-CoV-2-responsive or tetramer+ sorted cells. Of about 2,400 TCR clusters found only in the recovered cohort, 25 to 35 had low generation probability.

TRB rearrangements were amplified by multiplex PCR with BIOMED2 TRB-A/B primers. MiXCR, applied by TCRdb to the multiplex PCR reads, yields one record per CDR3 protein. This sample yields about 10,000 distinct CDR3 sequences, of which roughly a third are seen a single time; 18% belongs to the top ten. Trimming shortened V by 1 base and J by 6 bases, and 9 bases separated the two germline ends. The length of the CDR3 is 14 residues. The V gene's germline CDR1 is KGHSH and CDR2 LQKENI. The sequenced sample consisted of blood. This TCR derives from a human donor with active COVID-19. V usage is TRBV18 and J usage is TRBJ2-2; no reliable D call. The chain's CDR3 is CASSPRPEAGELFF. CDR3 coding DNA: TGTGCCAGCTCACCACGACCGGAAGCCGGGGAGCTGTTTTTT.